These 18 T cell receptor beta chains were sequenced from one sample in a study of response to subunit inactivated influenza vaccine. TCRdb passed the RT-PCR reads through MiXCR, listing each CDR3 protein once. This table holds more than 450,000 distinct CDR3 sequences, 7.6% found once. The sequencing used PBMCs from blood, collected around 25 months after vaccination. Receptors originate from a man aged 50 to 75 who received an inactivated influenza vaccine.

This clonotype has just a few counts. The chain links TRBV20-1 to TRBJ1-1, with 12 positions matching TRBD1. The CDR3 loop spans 18 amino acids. CDR1 is DFQATT, CDR2 SNEGSKA, per germline (reference sequence). The trim removed 5 bases at V and 1 base at J, leaving 14 bases unmatched. This CDR3 reads CSARRSGTGGRTNTEAFF. CDR3 coding DNA: TGCAGTGCTCGAAGGTCCGGGACAGGGGGCAGAACGAACACTGAAGCTTTCTTT.

This clonotype was found a few times. The chain uses TRBV4-1 and TRBJ1-1; weak D call: TRBD1 (5 bases). The ends were cut back, 3 bases at V and 4 bases at J, with 15 bases in the middle. CDR3 length: 15 amino acids. Per germline, CDR1 MGHRA and CDR2 YSYEKL. DNA for the CDR3: TGCGCCAGCAGCCAGCCGGGACTGGGGGGCACTGAAGCTTTCTTT. Amino acid sequence: CASSQPGLGGTEAFF.

Note on this clonotype: A junction end diverges from the germline sequence, so it may reflect a read error. The chain uses TRBV6-2 or TRBV6-3 and TRBJ2-7, with TRBD2 matching over 10 bases. This CDR3 contains 16 residues. Germline CDR1 MNHEY, CDR2 SVGEGT. The CDR3 bases are TGTGCCAGCAGTGATCCGGGACTAGCGAGGTCCTCCGAGCAGTACTTC. This gives the protein CASSDPGLARSSEQYF.

The gene calls are TRBV25-1 and TRBJ1-1; possibly TRBD1 for D (6 bases). Between the trimmed V and J ends, which lost 8 bases and 4 bases, there was a span of 11 bases. Germline assignment: CDR1 MGHDK and CDR2 SYGVNS. The CDR3 consists of 12 residues. The CDR3 here is CASGTGLTEAFF. CDR3 DNA sequence: TGTGCCAGCGGAACAGGGCTCACTGAAGCTTTCTTT.

In its sample, this clonotype was seen many times. V gene TRBV6-1 combines with J gene TRBJ1-1, with D uncertain. This CDR3 contains 13 residues. The germline V gene has CDR1 MNHNS and CDR2 SASEGT. Trimming removed 3 bases from V and 0 bases from J, with 5 bases in between. The CDR3: CASSESMNTEAFF. As DNA, the CDR3 is TGTGCCAGCAGTGAGAGCATGAACACTGAAGCTTTCTTT.

This chain uses TRBV6-2 or TRBV6-3 with TRBJ2-1; 9 positions match TRBD2. CDR3 length: 16 residues. The germline V gene has CDR1 MNHEY and CDR2 SVGEGT. The V segment lost 8 bases and the J segment 1 base; nucleotides outside the gene matches: 9. The CDR3 nucleotides are TGTGCCAGCCGCAGGACTAGCGTTTCATCCTACAATGAGCAGTTCTTC. Amino acids: CASRRTSVSSYNEQFF.

This clonotype was found a few times. This chain connects TRBV4-3 to TRBJ2-5; D ambiguous. In germline, CDR1 is LGHNA, CDR2 YSLEER. The V end was cut by 5 bases, the J end by 4 bases, with 11 bases between. The CDR3 is 13 amino acids. The CDR3: CASSTGLLETQYF. The CDR3 DNA reads as TGCGCCAGCAGCACCGGCCTTTTAGAGACCCAGTACTTC.

In this sample, this clonotype turned up a few times. The chain couples TRBV3-1 to TRBJ1-1, with D uncertain. CDR1 is LGHDT and CDR2 is YNNKEL in the germline V gene (reference sequence). The CDR3 is 16 residues long. Trimming left V 0 bases short and J 7 bases short, with 18 bases between. CDR3 bases: TGTGCCAGCAGCCAAGATCGTAGGGTCTTTAAGGATGAAGCTTTCTTT. It translates to CASSQDRRVFKDEAFF.

The chain employs TRBV20-1 and TRBJ2-5; D gene unclear. V was cut by 3 bases and J by 4 bases, with 12 bases left in between. Germline CDR1 DFQATT, CDR2 SNEGSKA (reference sequence). The CDR3 contains 13 residues. CDR3 in DNA: TGCAGTGCTAGTTGGGCTGGGGTAGAGACCCAGTACTTC. The encoded protein is CSASWAGVETQYF.

Many counts were recorded for this clonotype. The chain combines TRBV4-2 with TRBJ2-3; TRBD1 aligns across 10 bases. V was pared by 1 base and J by 3 bases, with 7 bases of the junction left unmatched. Germline CDR1 and CDR2: LGHNA and YNFKEQ. The CDR3 totals 17 residues. In DNA, the CDR3 is TGTGCCAGCAGCCAAGGCGTTCCGGGACAGGGGACAGATACGCAGTATTTT. Amino acid sequence: CASSQGVPGQGTDTQYF.

This clonotype was seen many times. The chain employs TRBV20-1 and TRBJ2-5; D is perhaps TRBD1 (5 bases). The CDR3 spans 12 residues. Trimming left V 6 bases short and J 4 bases short, with 12 bases between. Germline V gene data show CDR1 as DFQATT and CDR2 as SNEGSKA (reference sequence). The CDR3 DNA reads TGCAGTGCCATAACAGGATCAGAGACCCAGTACTTC. It yields the protein CSAITGSETQYF.

This clonotype was seen repeatedly, ten times or more. The rearrangement links TRBV5-1 to TRBJ1-4; 8 positions agree with TRBD1. Unmatched junction bases numbered 8, after V lost 4 bases and J lost 3 bases. Germline CDR1 is SGHRS and CDR2 is YFSETQ. This CDR3 is built from 16 residues. DNA of the CDR3: TGCGCCAGCAGCGGGACAGGTGGGACGGCTAATGAAAAACTGTTTTTT. Its protein product is CASSGTGGTANEKLFF. The variable domain in full, completed from reference TRBV5-1 and TRBJ1-4, reads KAGVTQTPRYLIKTRGQQVTLSCSPISGHRSVSWYQQTPGQGLQFLFEYFSETQRNKGNFPGRFSGRQFSNSRSEMNVSTLELGDSALYLCASSGTGGTANEKLFFGSGTQLSVL.

The rearrangement joins TRBV2 to TRBJ2-1; D remains unclear. V was cut by 8 bases and J by 7 bases, with 9 bases left in between. The CDR3 is 11 amino acids. Per germline, CDR1 SNHLY and CDR2 FYNNEI. The CDR3 DNA reads as TGTGCCAGCCGTCTAGAGAATGAGCAGTTCTTC. Translation: CASRLENEQFF.

This clonotype was observed many times. This chain joins TRBV5-1 and TRBJ2-3; 13 bases match TRBD2. The CDR3 length is 18 residues. Germline CDR1 and CDR2: SGHRS and YFSETQ. V lost 0 bases to trimming and J lost 0 bases; unmatched junction nucleotides: 4. CDR3 bases: TGCGCCAGCAGCTTGGGGACTAGCGGGAGCCGTAGCACAGATACGCAGTATTTT. Its protein product is CASSLGTSGSRSTDTQYF.

In this sample, this clonotype turned up a few times. The chain combines TRBV29-1 with TRBJ2-3; the D is unclear. The germline V gene encodes CDR1 SQVTM and CDR2 ANQGSEA. Trimming shortened V by 7 bases and J by 1 base, and 18 bases separated the two germline ends. CDR3 length: 15 residues. The DNA of the CDR3 is TGCAGCGGCCTCGGCGGAGAGGCCGGCACAGATACGCAGTATTTT. Its translation is CSGLGGEAGTDTQYF.

The rearrangement joins TRBV20-1 to TRBJ1-1; 8 bases are a match to TRBD1. V shed 1 base and J 1 base; nucleotides not matched to a gene: 5. CDR3 length: 15 amino acids. The germline V gene encodes CDR1 DFQATT and CDR2 SNEGSKA (reference sequence). The CDR3 protein is CSARALDRENTEAFF. The CDR3, as DNA: TGCAGTGCTAGAGCGCTGGACAGGGAGAACACTGAAGCTTTCTTT.

This clonotype came up a few times. This chain joins TRBV10-3 and TRBJ1-2; D unresolved. This CDR3 comprises 13 residues. Trimming took off 6 bases at V and 8 bases at J, with 16 bases between the two ends. Germline lookup yields CDR1 ENHRY and CDR2 SYGVKD. The CDR3 bases are TGTGCCATCAGCGGCTCGATGCCAGTCGGCTACACCTTC. This sequence encodes CAISGSMPVGYTF.

This chain links TRBV28 with TRBJ2-7, with TRBD1 identical over 11 bases. This CDR3 has 15 residues. Germline V gene data show CDR1 as MDHEN and CDR2 as SYDVKM. V shed 2 bases, J shed 6 bases, and the junction held 6 bases outside the gene matches. The CDR3 here is CASSLAPGQGVEQYF. In nucleotides, the CDR3 is TGTGCCAGCAGTTTAGCCCCGGGACAGGGGGTCGAGCAGTACTTC.